The following is a T cell receptor beta chain sequence with its context. Random hexamers were used to reverse transcribe the RNA input (roughly 0.5 to 1 ug). TCRdb fed the immunoSEQ multiplex PCR reads into MiXCR, producing one record per CDR3 protein. This table has about 200,000 distinct CDR3 sequences, 90% to 95% appearing once. CDR1 is MNHEY and CDR2 is SMNVEV in the germline V gene (reference sequence). J was trimmed by 5 bases and V by 2 bases; bases with no gene match: 5. The CDR3 length is 15 residues. The record originates from a study of CD8 T cells in Susac syndrome. Sequenced: CD4+ T cells from PBMCs. The chain uses TRBV27 and TRBJ2-1, with TRBD1 matching over 8 bases. This receptor was taken from a human donor with Susac syndrome. CDR3 sequence (DNA): TGTGCCAGCAGTTTAACAGGGGGTAAGAACAATGAGCAGTTCTTC. Translation: CASSLTGGKNNEQFF.